This T cell receptor beta chain was observed in a study of shared clonotypes between healthy human individuals. Study outcomes and limitations: Clonotype sharing levels among donors were expected to vary with sequencing depth.

Germline V CDR1 and CDR2: SGHVS, FQNEAQ. The CDR3 length is 15 residues. V lost 5 bases and J lost 2, with 16 bases in between. TCRdb's table, derived via immunoSEQ multiplex PCR, lists solely in-frame clones and lacks some. This table holds about 2.3 million clones, around 93% found once. Comments on this clone: Its matching antigen is unknown.

The TCR comes from a man in his late teens or twenties in good health. Some clones in this sample may be carry-over from other donors' samples. This rearrangement joins TRBV7-8 to TRBJ2-7; no reliable D call. The sample consisted of naive CD4+ T cells from PBMCs. Subset denoted: CD45RA+ positively selected. The CDR3 DNA is TGTGCCAGCAGCCAGAATCCTCTAGAGACCTACGAGCAGTACTTC. This encodes CASSQNPLETYEQYF.